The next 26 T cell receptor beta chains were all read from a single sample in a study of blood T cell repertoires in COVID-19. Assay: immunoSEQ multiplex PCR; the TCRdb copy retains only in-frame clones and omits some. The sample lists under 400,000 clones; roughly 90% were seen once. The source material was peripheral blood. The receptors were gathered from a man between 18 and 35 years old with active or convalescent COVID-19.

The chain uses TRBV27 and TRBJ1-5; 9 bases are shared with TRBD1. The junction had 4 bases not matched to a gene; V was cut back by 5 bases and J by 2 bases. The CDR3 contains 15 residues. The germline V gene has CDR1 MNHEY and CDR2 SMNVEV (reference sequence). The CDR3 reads CASSKGQGGNQPQHF. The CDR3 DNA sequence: TGTGCCAGCAGTAAGGGACAGGGAGGCAATCAGCCCCAGCATTTT.

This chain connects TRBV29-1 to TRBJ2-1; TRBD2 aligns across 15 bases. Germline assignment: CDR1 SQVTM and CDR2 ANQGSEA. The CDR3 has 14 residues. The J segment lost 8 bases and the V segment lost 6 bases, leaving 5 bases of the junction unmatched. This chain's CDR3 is CSVGTSGGSYEQFF. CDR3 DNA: TGCAGCGTCGGGACTAGCGGGGGGAGCTATGAGCAGTTCTTC.

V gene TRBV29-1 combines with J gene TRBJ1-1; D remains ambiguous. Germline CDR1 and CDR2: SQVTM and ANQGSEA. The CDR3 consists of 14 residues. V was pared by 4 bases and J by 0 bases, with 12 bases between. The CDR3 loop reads CSVVDSGLNTEAFF. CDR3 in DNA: TGCAGCGTTGTGGACTCGGGGTTGAACACTGAAGCTTTCTTT.

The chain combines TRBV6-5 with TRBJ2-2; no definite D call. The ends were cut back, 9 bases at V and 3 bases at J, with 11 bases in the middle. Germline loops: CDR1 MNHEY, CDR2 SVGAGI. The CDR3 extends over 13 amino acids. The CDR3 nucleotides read TGTGCCAGTCGTCGAGGCGACACCGGGGAGCTGTTTTTT. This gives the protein CASRRGDTGELFF.

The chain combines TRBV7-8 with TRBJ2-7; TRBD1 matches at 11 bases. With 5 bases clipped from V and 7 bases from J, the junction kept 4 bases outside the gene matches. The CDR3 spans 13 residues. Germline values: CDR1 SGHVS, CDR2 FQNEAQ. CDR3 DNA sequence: TGTGCCAGCAGCCCGGACAGGGGGCGTGAGCAGTACTTC. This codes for CASSPDRGREQYF.

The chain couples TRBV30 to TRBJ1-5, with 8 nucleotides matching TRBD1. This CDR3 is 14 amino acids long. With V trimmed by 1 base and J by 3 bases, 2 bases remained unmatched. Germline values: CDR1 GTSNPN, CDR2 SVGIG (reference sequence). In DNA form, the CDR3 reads TGTGCCTGGAGTGGGACAGGGAACAATCAGCCCCAGCATTTT. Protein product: CAWSGTGNNQPQHF. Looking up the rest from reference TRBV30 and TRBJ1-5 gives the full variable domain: SQTIHQWPATLVQPVGSPLSLECTVEGTSNPNLYWYRQAAGRGLQLLFYSVGIGQISSEVPQNLSASRPQDRQFILSSKKLLLSDSGFYLCAWSGTGNNQPQHFGDGTRLSIL.

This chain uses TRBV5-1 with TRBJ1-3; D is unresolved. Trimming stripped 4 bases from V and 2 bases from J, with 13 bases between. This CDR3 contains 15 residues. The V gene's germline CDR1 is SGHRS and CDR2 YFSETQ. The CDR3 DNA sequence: TGCGCCAGCAGCCCAGGTAGCGGGGCTGGAAACACCATATATTTT. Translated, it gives CASSPGSGAGNTIYF.

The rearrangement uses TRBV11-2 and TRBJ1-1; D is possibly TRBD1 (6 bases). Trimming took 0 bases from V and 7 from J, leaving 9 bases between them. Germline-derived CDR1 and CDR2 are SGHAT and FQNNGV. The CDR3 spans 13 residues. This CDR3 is CASSLDQQGEAFF. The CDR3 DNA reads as TGTGCCAGCAGCTTAGATCAACAGGGTGAAGCTTTCTTT.

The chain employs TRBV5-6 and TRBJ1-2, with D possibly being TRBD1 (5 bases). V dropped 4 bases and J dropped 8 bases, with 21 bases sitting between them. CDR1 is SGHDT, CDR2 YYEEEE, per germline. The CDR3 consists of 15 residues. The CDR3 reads CASSQTDVRVVGYTF. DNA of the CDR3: TGTGCCAGCAGCCAAACGGACGTCAGGGTAGTAGGCTACACCTTC.

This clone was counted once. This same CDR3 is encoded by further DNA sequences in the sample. CDR3 sequence: CASSSRTGNTGELFF. The DNA of the CDR3 is TGTGCCAGCAGCTCCCGTACGGGGAACACCGGGGAGCTGTTTTTT. The chain combines TRBV7-7 with TRBJ2-2; D remains ambiguous. The CDR3 spans 15 residues. Germline CDR1 and CDR2: SSHAT and FNYEAQ (reference sequence). V lost 4 bases and J lost 1, with 10 bases in between.

CDR3: CATSDPGRAGAFF. The CDR3 DNA follows: TGTGCCACCAGTGATCCTGGTAGGGCGGGGGCTTTCTTT. The chain employs TRBV24-1 and TRBJ1-1; D call uncertain. Germline values: CDR1 KGHDR, CDR2 SFDVKD. Trimming shortened V by 3 bases and J by 11 bases, and 15 bases separated the two germline ends. This CDR3 region has 13 residues.

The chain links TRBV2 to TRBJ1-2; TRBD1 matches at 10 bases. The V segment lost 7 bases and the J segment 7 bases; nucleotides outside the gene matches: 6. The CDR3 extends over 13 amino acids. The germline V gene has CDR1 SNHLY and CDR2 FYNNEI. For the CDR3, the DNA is TGTGCCAGCACCGGACAGGGGGTTCCTGGCTACACCTTC. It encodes CASTGQGVPGYTF.

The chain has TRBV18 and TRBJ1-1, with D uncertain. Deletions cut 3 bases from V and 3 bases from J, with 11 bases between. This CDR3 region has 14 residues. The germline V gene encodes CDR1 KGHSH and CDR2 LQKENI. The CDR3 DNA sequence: TGTGCCAGCTCACCCCAGGTCGGGGACACTGAAGCTTTCTTT. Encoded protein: CASSPQVGDTEAFF. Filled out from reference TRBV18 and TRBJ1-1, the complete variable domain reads NAGVMQNPRHLVRRRGQEARLRCSPMKGHSHVYWYRQLPEEGLKFMVYLQKENIIDESGMPKERFSAEFPKEGPSILRIQQVVRGDSAAYFCASSPQVGDTEAFFGQGTRLTVV.

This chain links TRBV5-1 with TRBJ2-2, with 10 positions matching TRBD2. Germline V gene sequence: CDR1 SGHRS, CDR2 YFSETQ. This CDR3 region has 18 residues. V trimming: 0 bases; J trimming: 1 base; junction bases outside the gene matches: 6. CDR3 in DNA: TGCGCCAGCAGCTTGGCCTCGATAGCGGGAGGGAACACCGGGGAGCTGTTTTTT. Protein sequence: CASSLASIAGGNTGELFF.

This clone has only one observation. The CDR3 spells CATSDSTPGGGTDTQYF. In DNA, the CDR3 is TGTGCCACCAGTGATTCCACCCCGGGGGGCGGGACAGATACGCAGTATTTT. The genes are TRBV24-1 and TRBJ2-3; possibly TRBD2 for D (7 bases). V dropped 2 bases and J dropped 3 bases, with 17 bases sitting between them. CDR3 length: 17 residues. CDR1 KGHDR and CDR2 SFDVKD come from the germline V gene.

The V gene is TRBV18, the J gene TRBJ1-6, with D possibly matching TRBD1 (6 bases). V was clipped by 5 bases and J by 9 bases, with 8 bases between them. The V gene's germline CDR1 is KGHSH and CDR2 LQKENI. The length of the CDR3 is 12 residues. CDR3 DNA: TGTGCCAGCTCAACAGGGACTTCACCCCTCCACTTT. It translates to CASSTGTSPLHF.

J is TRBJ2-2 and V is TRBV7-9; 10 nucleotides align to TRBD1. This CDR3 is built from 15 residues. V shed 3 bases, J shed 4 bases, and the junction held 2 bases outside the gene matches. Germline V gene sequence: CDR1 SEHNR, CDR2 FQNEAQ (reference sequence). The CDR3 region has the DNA TGTGCCAGCAGCTTGGGACAGGGGAGCACCGGGGAGCTGTTTTTT. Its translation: CASSLGQGSTGELFF. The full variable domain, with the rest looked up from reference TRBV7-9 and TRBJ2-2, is DTGVSQNPRHKITKRGQNVTFRCDPISEHNRLYWYRQTLGQGPEFLTYFQNEAQLEKSRLLSDRFSAERPKGSFSTLEIQRTEQGDSAMYLCASSLGQGSTGELFFGEGSRLTVL.

The CDR3 region is CASSKGGVQGALNNEQFF. For the CDR3, the DNA is TGTGCCAGCAGCAAAGGAGGGGTACAGGGGGCTCTGAACAATGAGCAGTTCTTC. The J gene is TRBJ2-1, the V gene TRBV21-1; the D call in the table, TRBD1, was not verified against the DNA. TRBV21-1 is an annotated pseudogene. CDR3 length equals 18 residues.

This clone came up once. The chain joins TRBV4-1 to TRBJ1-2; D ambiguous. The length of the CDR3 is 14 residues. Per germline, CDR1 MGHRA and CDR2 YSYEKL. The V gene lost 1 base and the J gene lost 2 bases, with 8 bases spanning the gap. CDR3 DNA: TGCGCCAGCAGCCAAGTTTCTCAGAACTATGGCTACACCTTC. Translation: CASSQVSQNYGYTF.

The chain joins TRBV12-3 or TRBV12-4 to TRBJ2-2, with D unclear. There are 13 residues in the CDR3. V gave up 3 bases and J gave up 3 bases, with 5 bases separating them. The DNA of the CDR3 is TGTGCCAGCAGTTTCACTGACACCGGGGAGCTGTTTTTT. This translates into CASSFTDTGELFF.

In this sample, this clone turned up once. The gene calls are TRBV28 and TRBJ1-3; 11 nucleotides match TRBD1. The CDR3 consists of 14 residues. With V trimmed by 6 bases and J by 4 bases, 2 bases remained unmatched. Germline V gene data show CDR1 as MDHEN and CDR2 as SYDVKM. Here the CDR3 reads CASRGTGGGNTIYF. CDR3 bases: TGTGCCAGCAGGGGGACAGGGGGAGGAAACACCATATATTTT.

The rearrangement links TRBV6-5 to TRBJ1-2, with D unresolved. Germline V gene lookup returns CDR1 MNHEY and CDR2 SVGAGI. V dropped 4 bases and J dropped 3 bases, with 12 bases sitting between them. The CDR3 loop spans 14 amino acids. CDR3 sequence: CASSSTEEDYGYTF. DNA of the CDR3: TGTGCCAGCAGTTCAACCGAGGAGGACTATGGCTACACCTTC.

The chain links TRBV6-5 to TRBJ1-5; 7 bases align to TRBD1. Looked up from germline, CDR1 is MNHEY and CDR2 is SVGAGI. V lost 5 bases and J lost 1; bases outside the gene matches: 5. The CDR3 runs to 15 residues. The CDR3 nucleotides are TGTGCCAGCAGTACCCAGGGGGTGAGCAATCAGCCCCAGCATTTT. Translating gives CASSTQGVSNQPQHF.

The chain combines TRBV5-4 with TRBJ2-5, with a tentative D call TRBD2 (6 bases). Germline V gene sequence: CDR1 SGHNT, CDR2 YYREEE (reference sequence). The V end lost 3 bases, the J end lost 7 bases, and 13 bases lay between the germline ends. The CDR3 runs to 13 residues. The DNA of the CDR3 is TGTGCCAGCAGCTGGGAGGTGGTCCGGACCCAGTACTTC. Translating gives CASSWEVVRTQYF.

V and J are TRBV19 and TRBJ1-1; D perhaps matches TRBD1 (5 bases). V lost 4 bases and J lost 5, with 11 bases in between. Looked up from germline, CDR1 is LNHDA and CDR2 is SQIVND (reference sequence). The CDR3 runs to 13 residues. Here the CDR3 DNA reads TGTGCCAGTAGTAACCCGCAGGGTACTGAAGCTTTCTTT. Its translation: CASSNPQGTEAFF.

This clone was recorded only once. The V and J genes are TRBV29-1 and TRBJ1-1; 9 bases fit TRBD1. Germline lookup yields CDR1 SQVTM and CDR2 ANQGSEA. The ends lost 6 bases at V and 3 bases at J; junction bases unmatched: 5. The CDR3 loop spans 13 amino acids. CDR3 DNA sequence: TGCAGCGTCACCGGGACAGGGTACACTGAAGCTTTCTTT. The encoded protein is CSVTGTGYTEAFF.